This is a list of T cell receptor beta chains from one sample in a study of radiotherapy plus CTLA-4 blockade in lung cancer. Using immunoSEQ multiplex PCR, the repertoire was profiled, and TCRdb retains in-frame clones only, with some absent. Of roughly 53,000 clones listed, approximately 80% are singletons. The sample in question was peripheral blood, obtained from a patient treated with radiotherapy plus ipilimumab. The receptors shown here come from a human donor with non-small cell lung cancer who had a partial response to radiotherapy plus ipilimumab. Each CDR3 is given with its conserved first and last residue. The order of the fields is D gene, J gene, V gene, clone size, CDR3 DNA, CDR3 protein. The D gene is left open where the match is weak. Size is stated for part of the rows, as once, few or many counts, or as a class when the clone is expanded.

d_call: TRBD1
j_call: TRBJ1-4
v_call: TRBV6-1
clone_size: -
cdr3_nt: TGTGCCAGCGGGACAGGGGCACAGGAGGAAAAACTGTTTTTT
cdr3_aa: CASGTGAQEEKLFF

d_call: -
j_call: TRBJ2-2
v_call: TRBV10-3
clone_size: -
cdr3_nt: TGTGCCATCCTCTCGGTCGAGATCACCGGGGAGCTGTTTTTT
cdr3_aa: CAILSVEITGELFF

d_call: TRBD1
j_call: TRBJ1-2
v_call: TRBV9
clone_size: -
cdr3_nt: TGTGCCAGCAGCCCGGGGGGACAGGGGAACTATGGCTACACCTTC
cdr3_aa: CASSPGGQGNYGYTF

d_call: TRBD1
j_call: TRBJ1-4
v_call: TRBV15
clone_size: -
cdr3_nt: TGTGCCACCAGCGGACAGGGGAGGGATCTGTTTTTT
cdr3_aa: CATSGQGRDLFF

d_call: TRBD1
j_call: TRBJ2-7
v_call: TRBV9
clone_size: once
cdr3_nt: TGTGCCAGCAGCGTGGGTGTCTGGACAGGGGGTGACGAGCAGTACTTC
cdr3_aa: CASSVGVWTGGDEQYF

d_call: TRBD1
j_call: TRBJ2-5
v_call: TRBV5-1
clone_size: -
cdr3_nt: TGCGCCAGCAGCCGGAAGGACAGGGCGGAGACCCAGTACTTC
cdr3_aa: CASSRKDRAETQYF

d_call: -
j_call: TRBJ1-1
v_call: TRBV30
clone_size: -
cdr3_nt: TGTGCCTGGACCCCAGGGTTAGATGATCACACTGAAGCTTTCTTT
cdr3_aa: CAWTPGLDDHTEAFF

d_call: TRBD1
j_call: TRBJ1-1
v_call: TRBV15
clone_size: few
cdr3_nt: TGTGCCACCAACTCAGGGGGGTCCACTGAAGCTTTCTTT
cdr3_aa: CATNSGGSTEAFF

d_call: -
j_call: TRBJ2-7
v_call: TRBV9
clone_size: -
cdr3_nt: TGTGCCAGCAGCACCGGGGACACCTGGGTCGCGCAGTACTTC
cdr3_aa: CASSTGDTWVAQYF

d_call: TRBD1
j_call: TRBJ1-4
v_call: TRBV5-1
clone_size: -
cdr3_nt: TGCGCCAGCAGCTTGAAGGGGGCGGATGAAAAACTGTTTTTT
cdr3_aa: CASSLKGADEKLFF

d_call: TRBD1
j_call: TRBJ2-2
v_call: TRBV5-1
clone_size: -
cdr3_nt: TGCGCCAGCAGACCCGGGACAGGGAGAACCGGGGAGCTGTTTTTT
cdr3_aa: CASRPGTGRTGELFF

d_call: TRBD1
j_call: TRBJ2-7
v_call: TRBV7-3
clone_size: -
cdr3_nt: TGTGCCAGCAGCCTGGACAGGGGTTACGAGCAGTACTTC
cdr3_aa: CASSLDRGYEQYF

d_call: -
j_call: TRBJ1-5
v_call: TRBV7-2
clone_size: -
cdr3_nt: TGTGCCAGCAGCTTAGCAGGCAGGGCGGTAAATCAGCCCCAGCATTTT
cdr3_aa: CASSLAGRAVNQPQHF

d_call: TRBD1
j_call: TRBJ1-5
v_call: TRBV5-5
clone_size: -
cdr3_nt: TGTGCCAGCACCCTGGCCGGGACAGTGGGCCAGCCCCAGCATTTT
cdr3_aa: CASTLAGTVGQPQHF

d_call: -
j_call: TRBJ1-5
v_call: TRBV9
clone_size: few
cdr3_nt: TGTGCCAGCAGCGTGGGCCCAAATCAGCCCCAGCATTTT
cdr3_aa: CASSVGPNQPQHF

d_call: -
j_call: TRBJ1-1
v_call: TRBV7-8
clone_size: -
cdr3_nt: TGTGCCAGCAGCCTCGGCGCGGACGGGATGAACACTGAAGCTTTCTTT
cdr3_aa: CASSLGADGMNTEAFF

d_call: -
j_call: TRBJ2-3
v_call: TRBV5-1
clone_size: -
cdr3_nt: TGCGCCAGCAGCTTATCGAGCGGTCTTAGCACAGATACGCAGTATTTT
cdr3_aa: CASSLSSGLSTDTQYF

d_call: -
j_call: TRBJ2-7
v_call: TRBV9
clone_size: -
cdr3_nt: TGTGCCAGCAGCCCCGGGGGAATCTACGAGCAGTACTTC
cdr3_aa: CASSPGGIYEQYF

d_call: -
j_call: TRBJ1-5
v_call: TRBV6-5
clone_size: -
cdr3_nt: TGTGCCAGCAGGGAGACGGGAGGCAATCAGCCCCAGCATTTT
cdr3_aa: CASRETGGNQPQHF

d_call: -
j_call: TRBJ2-7
v_call: TRBV7-2
clone_size: -
cdr3_nt: TGTGCCAGCAGCTCCCCGGGGGGCTCAGGGGTGGGAGAGCAGTACTTC
cdr3_aa: CASSSPGGSGVGEQYF

d_call: -
j_call: TRBJ2-7
v_call: TRBV19
clone_size: once
cdr3_nt: TGTGCCAGCATGAAGACGAGGAGCTCCTACGAGCAGTACTTC
cdr3_aa: CASMKTRSSYEQYF

d_call: -
j_call: TRBJ2-1
v_call: TRBV7-9
clone_size: -
cdr3_nt: TGTGCCAGCAGCTTAGAGCACGGGGTAGAGAATGAGCAGTTCTTC
cdr3_aa: CASSLEHGVENEQFF

d_call: -
j_call: TRBJ1-5
v_call: TRBV6-5
clone_size: few
cdr3_nt: TGTGCCAGCAAAAGGGGAGGTGGCTCAAATCAGCCCCAGCATTTT
cdr3_aa: CASKRGGGSNQPQHF

d_call: -
j_call: TRBJ1-1
v_call: TRBV14
clone_size: -
cdr3_nt: TGTGCCAGCAGCCATGGCCTAAGGGGGACTGAAGCTTTCTTT
cdr3_aa: CASSHGLRGTEAFF

d_call: -
j_call: TRBJ2-1
v_call: TRBV5-5
clone_size: -
cdr3_nt: TGTGCCAGCAGCTCCCAGGGTGAATTTCCCAATGAGCAGTTCTTC
cdr3_aa: CASSSQGEFPNEQFF

d_call: -
j_call: TRBJ1-1
v_call: TRBV2
clone_size: -
cdr3_nt: TGTGCCAGCAGCCTATGGACAGCGAACACTGAAGCTTTCTTT
cdr3_aa: CASSLWTANTEAFF

d_call: TRBD1
j_call: TRBJ1-1
v_call: TRBV2
clone_size: few
cdr3_nt: TGTGCCAGCACAGGGGGCGCAAGTACTGAAGCTTTCTTT
cdr3_aa: CASTGGASTEAFF

d_call: TRBD1
j_call: TRBJ1-4
v_call: TRBV9
clone_size: once
cdr3_nt: TGTGCCAGCAGCGAACTACAGGGGGCGAGGGAAAAACTGTTTTTT
cdr3_aa: CASSELQGAREKLFF

d_call: -
j_call: TRBJ1-2
v_call: TRBV20-1
clone_size: -
cdr3_nt: TGCAGTGCTAGTCCCCGTTATGGCTACACCTTC
cdr3_aa: CSASPRYGYTF

d_call: -
j_call: TRBJ2-4
v_call: TRBV6-5
clone_size: few
cdr3_nt: TGTGCCAGCAGTTCAGGGGACCTAGCCAAAAACATTCAGTACTTC
cdr3_aa: CASSSGDLAKNIQYF

d_call: -
j_call: TRBJ2-1
v_call: TRBV7-3
clone_size: -
cdr3_nt: TGTGCCAGCAGCATAGGGGTGGGCAATGAGCAGTTCTTC
cdr3_aa: CASSIGVGNEQFF

d_call: -
j_call: TRBJ2-3
v_call: TRBV7-8
clone_size: -
cdr3_nt: TGTGCCAGCAGCTTACTCGTCACAGATACGCAGTATTTT
cdr3_aa: CASSLLVTDTQYF

d_call: -
j_call: TRBJ1-2
v_call: TRBV7-9
clone_size: few
cdr3_nt: TGTGCCAGCAGCGACTCGGGACGGGGGTATGGCTACACCTTC
cdr3_aa: CASSDSGRGYGYTF

d_call: -
j_call: TRBJ2-6
v_call: TRBV30
clone_size: once
cdr3_nt: TGTGCCTGGACCCACTCTGGGGCCAACGTCCTGACTTTC
cdr3_aa: CAWTHSGANVLTF

d_call: -
j_call: TRBJ1-1
v_call: TRBV13
clone_size: -
cdr3_nt: TGTGCCAGCAGCTTCCGGACAGTCGGAGGCACTGAAGCTTTCTTT
cdr3_aa: CASSFRTVGGTEAFF

d_call: -
j_call: TRBJ2-7
v_call: TRBV5-4
clone_size: once
cdr3_nt: TGTGCCAGCAGCTTGGAAGGGGGACGAAGCTCCTACGAGCAGTACTTC
cdr3_aa: CASSLEGGRSSYEQYF

d_call: -
j_call: TRBJ1-4
v_call: TRBV25-1
clone_size: few
cdr3_nt: TGTGCCAGCAGTGGACAGGTCTCAACTAATGAAAAACTGTTTTTT
cdr3_aa: CASSGQVSTNEKLFF

d_call: TRBD2
j_call: TRBJ2-3
v_call: TRBV5-1
clone_size: -
cdr3_nt: TGCGCCAGCAGCTTGGTAGGGAGGACTAGCGGGGGGGCCACAGATACGCAGTATTTT
cdr3_aa: CASSLVGRTSGGATDTQYF

d_call: -
j_call: TRBJ1-5
v_call: TRBV9
clone_size: -
cdr3_nt: TGTGCCAGCAGCTCCGACCAGGGGAGCAATCAGCCCCAGCATTTT
cdr3_aa: CASSSDQGSNQPQHF

d_call: -
j_call: TRBJ1-2
v_call: TRBV5-6
clone_size: -
cdr3_nt: TGTGCCAGCAGCTTCTTGGGGGGCGGGAGCTATGGCTACACCTTC
cdr3_aa: CASSFLGGGSYGYTF

d_call: -
j_call: TRBJ2-5
v_call: TRBV2
clone_size: -
cdr3_nt: TGTGCCAGCGCAGGGCAGCCAACCCGGCTTCAAGAGACCCAGTACTTC
cdr3_aa: CASAGQPTRLQETQYF

d_call: TRBD1
j_call: TRBJ2-1
v_call: TRBV5-6
clone_size: -
cdr3_nt: TGTGCCAGCAGCTTGGGTCTTCGGGACAGGGACTACAATGAGCAGTTCTTC
cdr3_aa: CASSLGLRDRDYNEQFF

d_call: TRBD1
j_call: TRBJ2-2
v_call: TRBV19
clone_size: -
cdr3_nt: TGTGCCAGTAGTATCGGACAGGGTAACACCGGGGAGCTGTTTTTT
cdr3_aa: CASSIGQGNTGELFF

d_call: TRBD1
j_call: TRBJ1-1
v_call: TRBV4-3
clone_size: -
cdr3_nt: TGCGCCAGCAGCCAAGATGGGACAGGGGGCACTGAAGCTTTCTTT
cdr3_aa: CASSQDGTGGTEAFF

d_call: -
j_call: TRBJ1-1
v_call: TRBV29-1
clone_size: -
cdr3_nt: TGCAGCGCTGGGGTGGTAGCGTCGGCTGAAGCTTTCTTT
cdr3_aa: CSAGVVASAEAFF

d_call: TRBD2
j_call: TRBJ2-3
v_call: TRBV6-5
clone_size: -
cdr3_nt: TGTGCCAGCAGGTATAGCGGGGGCACAGATACGCAGTATTTT
cdr3_aa: CASRYSGGTDTQYF

d_call: TRBD2
j_call: TRBJ2-1
v_call: TRBV9
clone_size: -
cdr3_nt: TGTGCCAGCAGCGTAGCTAGCGGGGGGGCTGGCTCCTACAATGAGCAGTTCTTC
cdr3_aa: CASSVASGGAGSYNEQFF